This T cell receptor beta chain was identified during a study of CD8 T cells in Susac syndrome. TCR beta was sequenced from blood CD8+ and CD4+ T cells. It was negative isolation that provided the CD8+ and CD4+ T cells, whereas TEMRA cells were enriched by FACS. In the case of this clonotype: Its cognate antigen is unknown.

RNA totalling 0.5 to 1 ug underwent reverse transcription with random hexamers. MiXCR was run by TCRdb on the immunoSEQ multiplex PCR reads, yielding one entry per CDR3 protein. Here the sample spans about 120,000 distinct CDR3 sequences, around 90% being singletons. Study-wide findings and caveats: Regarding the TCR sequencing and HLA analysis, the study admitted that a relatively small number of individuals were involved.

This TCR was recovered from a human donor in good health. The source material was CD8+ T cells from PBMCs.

CDR3 sequence reads: CSGESGADTQYF. CDR3 sequence (DNA): TGCAGCGGTGAGAGCGGGGCAGATACGCAGTATTTT. This chain connects TRBV29-1 to TRBJ2-3; 7 bases are a match to TRBD2. From germline, CDR1 is SQVTM and CDR2 ANQGSEA. This CDR3 contains 12 residues. With 7 bases clipped from V and 4 bases from J, the junction kept 5 bases outside the gene matches.